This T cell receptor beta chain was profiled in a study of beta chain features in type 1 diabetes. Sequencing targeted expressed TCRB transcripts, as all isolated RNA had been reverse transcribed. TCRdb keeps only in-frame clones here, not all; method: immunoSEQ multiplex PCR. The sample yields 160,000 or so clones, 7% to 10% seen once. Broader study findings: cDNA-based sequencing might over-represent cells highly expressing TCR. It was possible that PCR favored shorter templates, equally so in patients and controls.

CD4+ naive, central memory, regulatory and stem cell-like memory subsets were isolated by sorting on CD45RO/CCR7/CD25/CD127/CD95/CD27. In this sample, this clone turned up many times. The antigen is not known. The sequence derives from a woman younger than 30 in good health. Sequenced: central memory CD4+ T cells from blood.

CDR3 residues: CASSVVDSIADTQYF. CDR3 coding DNA: TGTGCCAGCAGCGTAGTTGATAGCATCGCAGATACGCAGTATTTT. The genes are TRBV9 and TRBJ2-3; D is unresolved. The V end was cut by 0 bases, the J end by 4 bases, with 12 bases between. This CDR3 contains 15 residues. Germline lookup yields CDR1 SGDLS and CDR2 YYNGEE.